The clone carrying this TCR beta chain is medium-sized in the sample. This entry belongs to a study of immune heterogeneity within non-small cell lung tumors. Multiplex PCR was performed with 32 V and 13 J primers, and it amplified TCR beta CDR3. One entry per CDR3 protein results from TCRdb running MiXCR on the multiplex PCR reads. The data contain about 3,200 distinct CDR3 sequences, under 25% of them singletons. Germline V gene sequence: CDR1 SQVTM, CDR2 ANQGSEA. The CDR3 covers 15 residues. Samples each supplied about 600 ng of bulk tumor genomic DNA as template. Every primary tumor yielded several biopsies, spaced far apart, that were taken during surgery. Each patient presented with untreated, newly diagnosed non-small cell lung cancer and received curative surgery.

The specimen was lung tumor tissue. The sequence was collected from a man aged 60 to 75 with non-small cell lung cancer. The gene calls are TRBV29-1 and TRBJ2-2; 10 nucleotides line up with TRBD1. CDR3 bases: TGCTCCGGGACAGGGGCCAGCGAAGACACCGGGGAGCTGTTTTTT. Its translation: CSGTGASEDTGELFF.